The rows below give T cell receptor beta chains drawn from one sample of a study of blood T cell repertoires in COVID-19. Sequencing used immunoSEQ multiplex PCR; TCRdb keeps in-frame clones, though not all of them. The repertoire holds fewer than 700,000 clones, around nine tenths seen once, with less than 9% in the top ten. What was sequenced was peripheral blood. The receptors were sampled from a woman aged 45-65 years with COVID-19, enrolled during active disease. The CDR3 runs from the conserved cysteine through the conserved F or W. The order of the fields is clone size, J gene, V gene, D gene, CDR3 protein, CDR3 DNA. A D gene is named only where the DNA matches it firmly. Not every row has a clone size; where given, it reads once, few, many or a size class.

>once|TRBJ1-1|TRBV6-5|TRBD1
CASSLGQGTEAFF
TGTGCCAGCAGCCTGGGACAGGGCACTGAAGCTTTCTTT
>.|TRBJ1-5|TRBV24-1|.
CATPFSFGVGGKPQHF
TGTGCCACCCCCTTCTCCTTCGGGGTAGGGGGTAAACCCCAGCATTTT
>.|TRBJ1-1|TRBV3-1/TRBV3-2|TRBD1
CASSRGQGASTEAFF
TGTGCCAGCAGCCGGGGACAGGGGGCGAGCACTGAAGCTTTCTTT
>.|TRBJ1-4|TRBV3-1/TRBV3-2|.
CASSPFQRGEKLFF
TGTGCCAGCAGCCCATTTCAAAGGGGGGAAAAACTGTTTTTT
>.|TRBJ1-1|TRBV7-9|.
CASSFGLPGTEAFF
TGTGCCAGCAGCTTTGGACTACCAGGAACTGAAGCTTTCTTT
>.|TRBJ2-3|TRBV18|.
CASSPASRGAYTQYF
TGTGCCAGCTCACCCGCGTCCCGCGGGGCATATACGCAGTATTTT
>.|TRBJ2-1|TRBV6-5|.
CASSSLEDYNEQFF
TGTGCCAGCAGCTCCCTAGAGGACTACAATGAGCAGTTCTTC
>.|TRBJ1-5|TRBV6-5|.
CASMLTGGYAQPQHF
TGTGCCAGCATGTTAACCGGGGGTTACGCTCAGCCCCAGCATTTT
>.|TRBJ1-1|TRBV19|TRBD1
CASSVDREIEAFF
TGTGCCAGTAGTGTCGACAGGGAAATTGAAGCTTTCTTT
>.|TRBJ1-1|TRBV3-1/TRBV3-2|.
CASSQEGRTEAFF
TGTGCCAGCAGCCAAGAGGGGCGGACTGAAGCTTTCTTT
>.|TRBJ2-2|TRBV6-5|.
CASRYLVSTGELFF
TGTGCCAGCAGGTACCTAGTGAGCACCGGGGAGCTGTTTTTT
>.|TRBJ2-3|TRBV18|TRBD2
CASSTTSGTLDTQYF
TGTGCCAGCTCAACTACTAGCGGGACCCTAGATACGCAGTATTTT
>.|TRBJ1-2|TRBV5-4|TRBD1
CASSSRTGAFTNYGYTF
TGTGCCAGCAGCTCCCGGACAGGGGCCTTCACTAACTATGGCTACACCTTC
>once|TRBJ1-1|TRBV29-1|TRBD1
CSVPGGPRGNTEAFF
TGCAGCGTTCCAGGGGGCCCGCGGGGGAACACTGAAGCTTTCTTT
>.|TRBJ2-5|TRBV18|.
CASSVDTGQETQYF
TGTGCCAGCTCAGTCGACACAGGGCAAGAGACCCAGTACTTC
>.|TRBJ1-4|TRBV6-5|TRBD1
CASRKGDRAREKLFF
TGTGCCAGCAGAAAAGGGGACAGGGCTCGGGAAAAACTGTTTTTT
>.|TRBJ2-7|TRBV28|.
CASSLDSYEQYF
TGTGCCAGCAGTCTGGACAGCTACGAGCAGTACTTC
>.|TRBJ2-7|TRBV7-2|TRBD2
CASSQAGGRSHEQYF
TGTGCCAGCAGCCAAGCGGGGGGCCGTTCTCACGAGCAGTACTTC
>once|TRBJ1-1|TRBV4-1|TRBD1
CASSHGQANTEAFF
TGCGCCAGCAGCCACGGACAGGCTAACACTGAAGCTTTCTTT
>.|TRBJ1-1|TRBV29-1|.
CSVERYTEAFF
TGCAGCGTTGAACGGTACACTGAAGCTTTCTTT
>.|TRBJ1-1|TRBV27|.
CASSPGQTEAFF
TGTGCCAGCAGTCCCGGACAGACGGAAGCTTTCTTT
>.|TRBJ1-1|TRBV6-5|.
CASTTHGGRTEAFF
TGTGCCAGCACTACCCACGGGGGGCGGACTGAAGCTTTCTTT
>.|TRBJ1-1|TRBV6-5|.
CASSYSGGANTEAFF
TGTGCCAGCAGTTACTCGGGGGGGGCGAACACTGAAGCTTTCTTT
>.|TRBJ1-1|TRBV6-5|.
CASSPSTYHEAFF
TGTGCCAGCAGCCCATCCACCTATCATGAAGCTTTCTTT
>.|TRBJ2-7|TRBV30|TRBD1
CAWSLDRGAYEQYF
TGTGCCTGGAGTCTCGACAGGGGAGCTTACGAGCAGTACTTC
>.|TRBJ2-7|TRBV28|.
CASSLMGAGDEQYF
TGTGCCAGCAGTTTGATGGGGGCAGGTGACGAGCAGTACTTC
>.|TRBJ2-1|TRBV19|.
CASSTSQGGYNEQFF
TGTGCCAGTAGTACATCACAGGGGGGGTATAATGAGCAGTTCTTC
>many|TRBJ2-5|TRBV27|.
CASSLSTGRETQYF
TGTGCCAGCAGTTTATCCACAGGTCGGGAGACCCAGTACTTC
>once|TRBJ1-3|TRBV5-1|.
CSPGDTIYF
TGCTCCCCGGGAGACACCATATATTTT
>once|TRBJ2-7|TRBV3-1/TRBV3-2|TRBD2
CASSRSGGRDEQYF
TGTGCCAGCAGCCGGAGCGGGGGTAGGGACGAGCAGTACTTC
>.|TRBJ2-7|TRBV6-5|.
CAISPGQGGPQYF
TGTGCCATATCTCCGGGGCAGGGGGGTCCACAGTACTTC
>.|TRBJ1-3|TRBV6-1|.
CASSVNREFGGNTIYF
TGTGCCAGCAGTGTAAACAGGGAGTTCGGTGGAAACACCATATATTTT
>.|TRBJ2-3|TRBV5-4|TRBD1
CASSPTGSTDTQYF
TGTGCCAGCAGCCCGACAGGGAGCACAGATACGCAGTATTTT
>.|TRBJ1-1|TRBV3-1/TRBV3-2|.
CASSQTAEAFF
TGTGCCAGCAGCCAAACAGCTGAAGCTTTCTTT
>once|TRBJ1-5|TRBV5-1|.
CASSLDAGSNQPQHF
TGCGCCAGCAGCTTGGATGCGGGGAGCAATCAGCCCCAGCATTTT
>.|TRBJ1-5|TRBV5-5|.
CASNIAGDQPQHF
TGTGCCAGCAACATCGCAGGGGATCAGCCCCAGCATTTT
>few|TRBJ1-5|TRBV4-1|.
CASSQGGDYSNQPQHF
TGCGCCAGCAGCCAAGGAGGGGACTATAGCAATCAGCCCCAGCATTTT
>.|TRBJ2-1|TRBV5-1|.
CASSLGPGSNNEQFF
TGCGCCAGCAGCTTGGGCCCGGGATCAAACAATGAGCAGTTCTTC
>.|TRBJ2-7|TRBV6-6|.
CASSQAGGNEQYF
TGTGCCAGCAGCCAGGCCGGGGGTAACGAGCAGTACTTC
>.|TRBJ1-2|TRBV5-8|.
CASSLSRLYGYTF
TGTGCCAGCAGCTTGAGCAGACTATATGGCTACACCTTC
>.|TRBJ1-2|TRBV7-2|TRBD1
CASSPLTGVNYGYTF
TGTGCCAGCAGCCCCCTAACAGGGGTTAACTATGGCTACACCTTC
>.|TRBJ1-5|TRBV27|.
CASSRKAGQPQHF
TGTGCCAGCAGTCGTAAGGCGGGGCAGCCCCAGCATTTT
>many|TRBJ1-5|TRBV28|TRBD1
CASSLGRTGWGFNQPQHF
TGTGCCAGCAGTTTGGGAAGGACAGGCTGGGGGTTTAATCAGCCCCAGCATTTT
>.|TRBJ1-1|TRBV6-5|TRBD1
CASRGQDLAFF
TGTGCCAGCAGGGGACAGGACTTAGCTTTCTTT
>.|TRBJ1-6|TRBV3-1/TRBV3-2|TRBD1
CASSQLYDRGNSPLHF
TGTGCCAGCAGCCAGTTATACGACAGGGGAAATTCACCCCTCCACTTT
>.|TRBJ2-1|TRBV7-9|TRBD2
CASSLVGGGNEQFF
TGTGCCAGCAGCTTAGTTGGCGGGGGGAATGAGCAGTTCTTC
>.|TRBJ2-5|TRBV7-2|TRBD2
CASSLWASGGAGETQYF
TGTGCCAGCAGCTTATGGGCTAGCGGGGGGGCCGGCGAGACCCAGTACTTC
>.|TRBJ2-1|TRBV7-9|TRBD2
CASSFQAGPRNEQFF
TGTGCCAGCAGCTTTCAAGCGGGGCCCCGCAATGAGCAGTTCTTC
>.|TRBJ1-1|TRBV10-3|.
CAIVSKEHTEAFF
TGTGCCATCGTTAGCAAGGAGCACACTGAAGCTTTCTTT
>.|TRBJ1-3|TRBV5-5|.
CASSLVPRFGNTIYF
TGTGCCAGCAGCTTGGTTCCGAGGTTTGGAAACACCATATATTTT
>once|TRBJ1-6|TRBV6-1|TRBD1
CASSEDDRVVSYNSPLHF
TGTGCCAGCAGTGAAGATGACAGGGTCGTCTCCTATAATTCACCCCTCCACTTT
>.|TRBJ1-1|TRBV5-1|.
CASSSQGVGTEAFF
TGCGCCAGCAGCTCACAGGGAGTAGGGACTGAAGCTTTCTTT
>.|TRBJ1-4|TRBV10-3|.
CAISQTVGATNEKLFF
TGTGCCATCAGTCAGACAGTAGGAGCGACTAATGAAAAACTGTTTTTT
>.|TRBJ2-6|TRBV7-7|.
CASSLYQGSLSGANVLTF
TGTGCCAGCAGCTTATATCAGGGTTCCCTCTCTGGGGCCAACGTCCTGACTTTC
>.|TRBJ1-5|TRBV6-6|.
CASSRQVSNQPQHF
TGTGCCAGCTCGAGACAGGTTAGCAATCAGCCCCAGCATTTT
>.|TRBJ2-7|TRBV11-1|TRBD1
CASSSLGDRGIEQYF
TGTGCCAGCAGCTCGCTCGGGGACAGGGGAATCGAGCAGTACTTC
>.|TRBJ2-1|TRBV11-1|TRBD2
CASSLSGGYYNEQFF
TGTGCCAGCAGCTTGAGCGGGGGGTACTACAATGAGCAGTTCTTC
>once|TRBJ2-1|TRBV19|.
CASSPPGLLHNEQFF
TGTGCCAGTAGTCCCCCGGGACTCCTTCACAATGAGCAGTTCTTC